These 15 T cell receptor beta chains share one sample of origin, sequenced in a study of blood T cell repertoires in COVID-19. Using immunoSEQ multiplex PCR, the repertoire was profiled, and TCRdb retains in-frame clones only, with some absent. The table shows about 480,000 clones, with around 88% occurring only once. The sample taken for sequencing was peripheral blood. The source is a woman between 25 and 40 years old with acute or convalescent COVID-19.

This chain connects TRBV27 to TRBJ1-5, with D unclear. The germline gives CDR1 MNHEY, CDR2 SMNVEV (reference sequence). The V end lost 6 bases, the J end lost 0 bases, and 9 bases lay between the germline ends. The CDR3 totals 14 residues. CDR3 coding DNA: TGTGCCAGCAGCCCGAATAGTAGCAATCAGCCCCAGCATTTT. Its protein is CASSPNSSNQPQHF.

The chain combines TRBV28 with TRBJ2-7; TRBD2 matches at 14 bases. V shed 6 bases, J shed 2 bases, and the junction held 6 bases outside the gene matches. Germline lookup yields CDR1 MDHEN and CDR2 SYDVKM. The length of the CDR3 is 16 residues. In DNA, the CDR3 is TGTGCCAGCAGCGTACCGGGACTAGCGGGGGCCTACGAGCAGTACTTC. Protein product: CASSVPGLAGAYEQYF.

This chain connects TRBV10-3 to TRBJ2-2; no reliable D call. V was pared by 0 bases and J by 6 bases, with 14 bases between. CDR1 is ENHRY, CDR2 SYGVKD, per germline. The CDR3 has 16 residues. CDR3 DNA sequence: TGTGCCATCAGTGAGTCGTCCTCTCCCCGGGCCGGGGAGCTGTTTTTT. Translating it yields CAISESSSPRAGELFF.

This clone was seen a single time. The chain couples TRBV6-1 to TRBJ2-7; D not resolved. The CDR3 contains 12 residues. V was clipped by 3 bases and J by 0 bases, with 3 bases between them. Germline CDR1 and CDR2: MNHNS and SASEGT. For the CDR3, the DNA is TGTGCCAGCAGTGACAGCTCCTACGAGCAGTACTTC. It translates to CASSDSSYEQYF.

The gene calls are TRBV6-5 and TRBJ2-1, with a tentative D call TRBD2 (5 bases). CDR1 and CDR2 from the germline V gene are MNHEY and SVGAGI. The CDR3 extends over 15 amino acids. V was trimmed by 10 bases and J by 0 bases, leaving 16 bases between them. CDR3 residues: CATGLTSSSYNEQFF. CDR3 coding DNA: TGTGCCACCGGACTTACCTCTAGCTCCTACAATGAGCAGTTCTTC.

CDR3 nucleotides: TGTGCCAGCACCTCGCTAGGGGGAGTCAATGAGCAGTTCTTC. Its protein is CASTSLGGVNEQFF. The rearrangement links TRBV28 to TRBJ2-1; the D gene is possibly TRBD1 (6 bases). Germline V gives CDR1 MDHEN, CDR2 SYDVKM. The CDR3 has 14 residues. Trimming removed 7 bases at V and 6 bases at J, with 16 bases between.

CDR3 coding DNA: TGTGCCAGCAGCAAAGCTCAGAGGGTCGTATTCACCGGGGAGCTGTTTTTT. The encoded protein is CASSKAQRVVFTGELFF. The V and J genes are TRBV21-1 and TRBJ2-2; the D segment call TRBD2 is taken from the table without a DNA check. TRBV21-1 constitutes a pseudogene. The CDR3 spans 17 residues.

V is TRBV2 and J is TRBJ1-5; D is ambiguous. Germline CDR1 and CDR2: SNHLY and FYNNEI. CDR3 length: 13 residues. V was pared by 10 bases and J by 5 bases, with 15 bases between. DNA of the CDR3: TGTGCCACCGCTTTTCAGGAATATCAGCCCCAGCATTTT. This sequence encodes CATAFQEYQPQHF.

The V gene is TRBV2, the J gene TRBJ1-5, with a tentative D call TRBD1 (5 bases). The CDR3 extends over 15 amino acids. Germline values: CDR1 SNHLY, CDR2 FYNNEI. Trimming removed 5 bases at V and 3 bases at J, with 14 bases between. CDR3 bases: TGTGCCAGCAGTAGTCTCAGGGCTCACAATCAGCCCCAGCATTTT. It encodes CASSSLRAHNQPQHF.

CDR3 coding DNA: TGTGCCTGGACGGACTTTTATAATTCACCCCTCCACTTT. Its translation is CAWTDFYNSPLHF. V usage is TRBV30 and J usage is TRBJ1-6; D is unclear. Germline loops: CDR1 GTSNPN, CDR2 SVGIG (reference sequence). The CDR3 runs to 13 residues. V gave up 4 bases and J gave up 4 bases, with 8 bases separating them.

The genes are TRBV6-5 and TRBJ1-1; unclear D gene. Germline V gene lookup returns CDR1 MNHEY and CDR2 SVGAGI. V shed 11 bases and J shed 5 bases, with 21 bases lying between them. The CDR3 consists of 14 residues. The CDR3 DNA follows: TGTGCCGTTCCCTACGGAGTAGGGAGAACTGAAGCTTTCTTT. It encodes CAVPYGVGRTEAFF.

The rearrangement links TRBV11-1 to TRBJ1-1, with 10 positions matching TRBD1. Per germline, CDR1 SGHAT and CDR2 FQDESV (reference sequence). After removal of 5 bases from V and 6 bases from J, the junction contained 6 bases not matched to a gene. This CDR3 is 14 amino acids long. The DNA for the CDR3 is TGTGCCAGCAGCGCGACAGGGGGCAAGGCTGAAGCTTTCTTT. Its translation is CASSATGGKAEAFF.

This chain uses TRBV14 with TRBJ2-5; no firm D call. Germline V gives CDR1 SGHDN, CDR2 FVKESK. The CDR3 runs to 13 residues. Trimming left V 5 bases short and J 2 bases short, with 9 bases between. The CDR3 loop reads CASSSYVQETQYF. In DNA, the CDR3 is TGTGCCAGCAGCTCCTATGTTCAAGAGACCCAGTACTTC.

The rearrangement links TRBV4-1 to TRBJ2-1; 11 bases are a match to TRBD1. The CDR3 loop spans 18 amino acids. CDR1 is MGHRA and CDR2 is YSYEKL in the germline V gene. The V gene end was trimmed by 0 bases and the J gene end by 8 bases; junction bases not matched to a gene: 12. CDR3 sequence: CASSQEWLPDRGHDEQFF. The CDR3 region has the DNA TGCGCCAGCAGCCAAGAATGGCTTCCGGACAGGGGGCATGATGAGCAGTTCTTC.

The V gene is TRBV30, the J gene TRBJ2-3, with D possibly TRBD2 on 5 matching bases. Germline values: CDR1 GTSNPN, CDR2 SVGIG (reference sequence). The CDR3 is 11 residues long. The germline V and J ends were trimmed by 8 bases and 7 bases, with 13 bases remaining between them. The CDR3 region has the DNA TGTGCCAGTAGCGTCACGAATACGCAGTATTTT. Amino acid sequence: CASSVTNTQYF.